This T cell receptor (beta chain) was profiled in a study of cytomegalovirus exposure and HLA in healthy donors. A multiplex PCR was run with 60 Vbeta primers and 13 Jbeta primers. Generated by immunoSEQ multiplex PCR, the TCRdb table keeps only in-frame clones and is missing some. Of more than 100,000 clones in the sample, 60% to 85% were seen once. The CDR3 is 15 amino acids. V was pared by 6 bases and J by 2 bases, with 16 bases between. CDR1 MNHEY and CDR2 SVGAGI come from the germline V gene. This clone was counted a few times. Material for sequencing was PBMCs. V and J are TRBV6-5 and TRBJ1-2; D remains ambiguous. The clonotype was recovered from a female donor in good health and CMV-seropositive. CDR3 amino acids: CASRPHDTANYGYTF. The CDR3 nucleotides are TGTGCCAGCAGACCTCATGACACCGCAAACTATGGCTACACCTTC.